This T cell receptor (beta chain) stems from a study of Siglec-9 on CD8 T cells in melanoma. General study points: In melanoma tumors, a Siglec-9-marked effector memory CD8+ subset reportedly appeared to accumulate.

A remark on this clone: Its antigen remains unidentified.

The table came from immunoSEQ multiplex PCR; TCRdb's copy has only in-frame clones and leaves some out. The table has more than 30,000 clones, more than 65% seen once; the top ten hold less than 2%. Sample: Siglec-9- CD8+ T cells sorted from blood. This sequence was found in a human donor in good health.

In DNA, the CDR3 is TGTGCCAGCAGTTTATCGGCTGGGGCTGGGAGCAATCAGCCCCAGCATTTT. It encodes CASSLSAGAGSNQPQHF. This rearrangement joins TRBV27 to TRBJ1-5; TRBD1 might be the D (5 bases). This CDR3 has 17 amino acids. Germline V gene data show CDR1 as MNHEY and CDR2 as SMNVEV (reference sequence). Trimming shortened V by 0 bases and J by 1 base, and 13 bases separated the two germline ends.